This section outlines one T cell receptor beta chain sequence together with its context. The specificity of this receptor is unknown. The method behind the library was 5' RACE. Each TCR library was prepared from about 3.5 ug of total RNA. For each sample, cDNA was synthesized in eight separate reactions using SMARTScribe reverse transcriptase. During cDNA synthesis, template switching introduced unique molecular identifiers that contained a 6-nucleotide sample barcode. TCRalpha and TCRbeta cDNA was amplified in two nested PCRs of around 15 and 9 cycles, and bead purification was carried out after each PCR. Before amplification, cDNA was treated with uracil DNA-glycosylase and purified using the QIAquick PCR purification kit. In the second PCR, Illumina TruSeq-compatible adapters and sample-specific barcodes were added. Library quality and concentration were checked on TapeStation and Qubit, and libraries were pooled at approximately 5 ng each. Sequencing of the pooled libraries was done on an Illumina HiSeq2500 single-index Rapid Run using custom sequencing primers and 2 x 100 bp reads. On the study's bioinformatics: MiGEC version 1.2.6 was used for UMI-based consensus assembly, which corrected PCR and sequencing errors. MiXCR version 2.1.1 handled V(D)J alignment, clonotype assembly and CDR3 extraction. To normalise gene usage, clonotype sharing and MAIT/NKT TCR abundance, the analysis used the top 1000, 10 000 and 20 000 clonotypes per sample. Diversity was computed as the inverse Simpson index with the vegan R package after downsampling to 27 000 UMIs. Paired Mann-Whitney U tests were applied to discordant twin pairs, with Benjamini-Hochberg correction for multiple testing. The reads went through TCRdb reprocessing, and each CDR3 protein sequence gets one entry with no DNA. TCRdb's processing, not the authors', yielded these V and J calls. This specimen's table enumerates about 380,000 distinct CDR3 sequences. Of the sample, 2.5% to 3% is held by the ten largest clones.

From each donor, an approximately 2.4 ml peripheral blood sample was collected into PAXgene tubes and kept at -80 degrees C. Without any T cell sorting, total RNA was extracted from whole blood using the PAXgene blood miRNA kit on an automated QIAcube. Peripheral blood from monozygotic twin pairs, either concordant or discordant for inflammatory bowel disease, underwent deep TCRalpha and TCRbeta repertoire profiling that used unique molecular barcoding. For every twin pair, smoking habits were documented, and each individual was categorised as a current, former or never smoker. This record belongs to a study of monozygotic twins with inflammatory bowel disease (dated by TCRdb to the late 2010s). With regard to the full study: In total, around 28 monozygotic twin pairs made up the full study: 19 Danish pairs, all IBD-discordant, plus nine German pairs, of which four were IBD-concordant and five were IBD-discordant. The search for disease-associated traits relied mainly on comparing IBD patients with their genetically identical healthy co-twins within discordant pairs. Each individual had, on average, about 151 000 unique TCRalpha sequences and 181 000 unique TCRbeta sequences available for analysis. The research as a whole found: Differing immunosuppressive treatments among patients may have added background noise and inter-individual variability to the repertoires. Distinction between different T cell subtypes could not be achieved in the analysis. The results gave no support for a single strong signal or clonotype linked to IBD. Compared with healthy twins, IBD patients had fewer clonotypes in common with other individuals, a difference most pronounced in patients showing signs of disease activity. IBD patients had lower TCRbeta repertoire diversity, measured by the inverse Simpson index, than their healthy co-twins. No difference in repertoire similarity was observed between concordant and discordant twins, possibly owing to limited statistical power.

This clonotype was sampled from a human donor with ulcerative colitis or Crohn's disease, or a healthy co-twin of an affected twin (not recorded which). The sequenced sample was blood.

CDR3 reads: CSARMPRLANTGELFF. The chain is encoded by TRBV20-1 joined to TRBJ2-2. The CDR3 holds 16 amino acids from the cysteine to the phenylalanine. No DNA was logged. The germline V gene (reference sequence) yields DFQATT for CDR1 and SNEGSKA for CDR2.